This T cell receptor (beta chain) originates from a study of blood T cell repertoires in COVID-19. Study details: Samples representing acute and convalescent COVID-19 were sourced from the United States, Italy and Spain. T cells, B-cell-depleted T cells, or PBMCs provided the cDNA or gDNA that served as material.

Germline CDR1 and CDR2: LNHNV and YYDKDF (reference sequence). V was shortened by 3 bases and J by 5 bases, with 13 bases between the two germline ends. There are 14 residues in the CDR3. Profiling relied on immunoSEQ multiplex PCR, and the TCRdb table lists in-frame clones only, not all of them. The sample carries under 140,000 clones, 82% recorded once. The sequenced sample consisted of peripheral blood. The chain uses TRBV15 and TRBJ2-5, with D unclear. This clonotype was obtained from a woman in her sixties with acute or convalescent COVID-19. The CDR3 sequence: CATSRVGNGETQYF. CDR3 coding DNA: TGTGCCACCAGCAGGGTCGGAAACGGGGAGACCCAGTACTTC.